Listed below are T cell receptor beta chains from one sample, sequenced in a study of CD8 T cells in ankylosing spondylitis. TCRdb fed the 5' RACE reads into MiXCR, producing one record per CDR3 protein. The table includes approximately 350,000 distinct CDR3 sequences, roughly 14% detected once. Input material: blood, either unsorted or a sorted T cell fraction (not recorded which). The receptor set was obtained from a male donor with ankylosing spondylitis or in good health (not recorded which). The CDR3 runs from the conserved cysteine through the conserved F or W. A D gene is named only where the DNA matches it firmly. The size entry is marked missing in some rows and otherwise reads once, few, many or a size class.

size: .
D: .
V: TRBV15
J: TRBJ2-5
CDR3: CATSRAARVQETQYF
DNA: TGTGCCACCAGCCGGGCGGCAAGGGTCCAAGAGACCCAGTACTTC

size: few
D: TRBD1
V: TRBV5-4
J: TRBJ2-1
CDR3: CASSFSLDRVGKQFF
DNA: TGTGCCAGCAGCTTTTCGTTGGACAGGGTGGGTAAGCAGTTCTTC

size: .
D: .
V: TRBV12-3/TRBV12-4
J: TRBJ2-1
CDR3: CASSLRTLGQFF
DNA: TGTGCCAGCAGTTTAAGGACCTTGGGCCAGTTCTTC

size: .
D: TRBD1
V: TRBV7-9
J: TRBJ2-7
CDR3: CASSSRGGQMTYEQYF
DNA: TGTGCCAGCAGCTCCCGAGGGGGACAGATGACCTACGAGCAGTACTTC

size: .
D: .
V: TRBV20-1
J: TRBJ2-1
CDR3: CSARDKPYNEQFF
DNA: TGCAGTGCTAGAGATAAGCCGTACAATGAGCAGTTCTTC

size: few
D: .
V: TRBV5-1
J: TRBJ2-3
CDR3: CASSLQRGTDTQYF
DNA: TGCGCCAGCAGCTTGCAGCGCGGCACAGATACGCAGTATTTT

size: few
D: .
V: TRBV5-1
J: TRBJ2-5
CDR3: CASSQDDQGAQYF
DNA: TGCGCCAGCAGCCAGGACGACCAGGGTGCCCAGTACTTC

size: few
D: .
V: TRBV4-1
J: TRBJ2-2
CDR3: CASSQVTSSTGELFF
DNA: TGCGCCAGCAGCCAAGTAACTAGCTCCACCGGGGAGCTGTTTTTT

size: few
D: .
V: TRBV6-5
J: TRBJ1-2
CDR3: CASSYSRGNGGYTF
DNA: TGTGCCAGCAGTTACTCTAGGGGGAACGGTGGCTACACCTTC

size: .
D: TRBD1
V: TRBV6-6
J: TRBJ2-7
CDR3: CASSYADRAQYF
DNA: TGTGCCAGCAGTTACGCTGACAGGGCGCAGTACTTC

size: .
D: .
V: TRBV10-3
J: TRBJ2-2
CDR3: CAISPRTTTGELFF
DNA: TGTGCCATCAGTCCACGGACGACCACCGGGGAGCTGTTTTTT

size: few
D: .
V: TRBV29-1
J: TRBJ1-2
CDR3: CSAPGGFYGYTF
DNA: TGCAGCGCCCCGGGGGGGTTCTATGGCTACACCTTC

size: few
D: TRBD1
V: TRBV5-1
J: TRBJ2-6
CDR3: CASSPDRGLSSGANVLTF
DNA: TGCGCCAGCAGCCCGGACAGGGGACTTTCCTCTGGGGCCAACGTCCTGACTTTC

size: .
D: TRBD1
V: TRBV5-8
J: TRBJ1-1
CDR3: CASSFNTGAFMNTEAFF
DNA: TGTGCCAGCAGCTTTAATACAGGGGCCTTTATGAACACTGAAGCTTTCTTT

size: .
D: TRBD1
V: TRBV5-1
J: TRBJ2-1
CDR3: CASSGGTGSSYNEQFF
DNA: TGCGCCAGCAGCGGGGGGACAGGGAGCTCCTACAATGAGCAGTTCTTC

size: few
D: TRBD1
V: TRBV12-3/TRBV12-4
J: TRBJ1-6
CDR3: CASSPQTGSNSPLHF
DNA: TGTGCCAGCAGTCCTCAGACAGGGAGCAATTCACCCCTCCACTTT

size: .
D: .
V: TRBV7-9
J: TRBJ2-1
CDR3: CASSLARVEQFF
DNA: TGTGCCAGCAGCTTAGCGCGGGTTGAGCAGTTCTTC

size: few
D: TRBD1
V: TRBV4-1
J: TRBJ2-7
CDR3: CASSPNPTGGYEQYF
DNA: TGCGCCAGCAGCCCCAACCCGACAGGGGGCTACGAGCAGTACTTC

size: .
D: .
V: TRBV29-1
J: TRBJ1-2
CDR3: CSVGGSRRGGYTF
DNA: TGCAGCGTTGGAGGGTCGAGGAGGGGGGGCTACACCTTC

size: few
D: .
V: TRBV5-1
J: TRBJ2-2
CDR3: CASSLSASNTGELFF
DNA: TGCGCCAGCAGCCTGTCAGCAAGCAACACCGGGGAGCTGTTTTTT

size: few
D: TRBD1
V: TRBV5-1
J: TRBJ1-4
CDR3: CASSPELGQVVEKLFF
DNA: TGCGCCAGCAGCCCAGAGCTAGGACAGGTGGTTGAAAAACTGTTTTTT

size: .
D: .
V: TRBV5-1
J: TRBJ2-2
CDR3: CASSFFRSAGELFF
DNA: TGCGCCAGCAGCTTTTTCCGCTCCGCTGGGGAGCTGTTTTTT

size: .
D: TRBD2
V: TRBV20-1
J: TRBJ2-7
CDR3: CSAHGGYTNYEQYF
DNA: TGCAGTGCTCACGGGGGGTATACAAACTACGAGCAGTACTTC

size: .
D: .
V: TRBV20-1
J: TRBJ2-1
CDR3: CSATGLSPYNEQFF
DNA: TGCAGTGCAACAGGGCTAAGCCCCTACAATGAGCAGTTCTTC

size: few
D: .
V: TRBV6-1
J: TRBJ1-3
CDR3: CASSPPGGNTIYF
DNA: TGTGCCAGCAGCCCCCCTGGAGGAAACACCATATATTTT

size: .
D: .
V: TRBV6-5
J: TRBJ1-2
CDR3: CASSLDTGPNYGYTF
DNA: TGTGCCAGCAGTCTCGACACCGGCCCTAACTATGGCTACACCTTC

size: few
D: TRBD2
V: TRBV5-1
J: TRBJ2-3
CDR3: CASMVGGRTDTQYF
DNA: TGCGCCAGCATGGTCGGCGGGAGAACAGATACGCAGTATTTT

size: .
D: .
V: TRBV10-3
J: TRBJ2-3
CDR3: CAIRGQTDTQYF
DNA: TGTGCCATCAGAGGACAGACAGATACGCAGTATTTT

size: .
D: TRBD2
V: TRBV12-3/TRBV12-4
J: TRBJ2-2
CDR3: CASSGGGAAVGELFF
DNA: TGTGCCAGCAGTGGCGGGGGGGCGGCGGTCGGGGAGCTGTTTTTT

size: .
D: TRBD2
V: TRBV5-6
J: TRBJ2-5
CDR3: CASSSLAGGPGETQYF
DNA: TGTGCCAGCAGCTCCCTAGCGGGAGGCCCAGGGGAGACCCAGTACTTC

size: few
D: TRBD1
V: TRBV3-1
J: TRBJ2-3
CDR3: CASTSGTGNEDTQYF
DNA: TGTGCCAGCACATCGGGGACAGGGAATGAAGATACGCAGTATTTT

size: few
D: .
V: TRBV24-1
J: TRBJ1-1
CDR3: CATSDRGRVGTEAFF
DNA: TGTGCCACCAGTGACAGGGGTCGAGTAGGCACTGAAGCTTTCTTT

size: few
D: .
V: TRBV7-9
J: TRBJ1-1
CDR3: CASSLAQGTREAFF
DNA: TGTGCCAGCAGCTTAGCGCAGGGGACCCGTGAAGCTTTCTTT

size: once
D: .
V: TRBV9
J: TRBJ2-2
CDR3: CASSTRGQGNTGELFF
DNA: TGTGCCAGCAGCACGCGGGGGCAGGGTAACACCGGGGAGCTGTTTTTT

size: many
D: TRBD2
V: TRBV20-1
J: TRBJ2-1
CDR3: CSASSGDPYNEQFF
DNA: TGCAGTGCTAGCAGCGGGGACCCCTACAATGAGCAGTTCTTC

size: .
D: .
V: TRBV6-6
J: TRBJ1-1
CDR3: CASSYMANTEAFF
DNA: TGTGCCAGCAGTTACATGGCGAACACTGAAGCTTTCTTT

size: few
D: TRBD1
V: TRBV12-3/TRBV12-4
J: TRBJ2-5
CDR3: CASRGTGGFGETQYF
DNA: TGTGCCAGCAGGGGGACAGGGGGCTTTGGGGAGACCCAGTACTTC

size: few
D: TRBD1
V: TRBV9
J: TRBJ1-1
CDR3: CASSVGPGQGATEAFF
DNA: TGTGCCAGCAGCGTAGGGCCAGGGCAGGGGGCGACTGAAGCTTTCTTT

size: .
D: .
V: TRBV10-3
J: TRBJ1-5
CDR3: CATAGGDSNQPQHF
DNA: TGTGCCACGGCCGGGGGGGATAGCAATCAGCCCCAGCATTTT

size: .
D: TRBD2
V: TRBV20-1
J: TRBJ2-1
CDR3: CSAFGGLSGVYNEQFF
DNA: TGCAGTGCTTTTGGGGGGCTTAGCGGGGTCTACAATGAGCAGTTCTTC

size: .
D: .
V: TRBV19
J: TRBJ2-7
CDR3: CASSSEIQGTFPYEQYF
DNA: TGTGCCAGTAGTTCCGAGATCCAGGGCACGTTCCCCTACGAGCAGTACTTC

size: many
D: TRBD2
V: TRBV2
J: TRBJ2-5
CDR3: CASRPPAGEDQETQYF
DNA: TGTGCCAGCAGGCCCCCGGCGGGAGAGGACCAAGAGACCCAGTACTTC

size: .
D: TRBD2
V: TRBV12-3/TRBV12-4
J: TRBJ2-3
CDR3: CASRSLAGGRHTQYF
DNA: TGTGCCAGCAGATCTCTAGCGGGGGGGCGACATACGCAGTATTTT

size: .
D: TRBD1
V: TRBV3-1
J: TRBJ1-2
CDR3: CASSQGDRKNSLTYGYTF
DNA: TGTGCCAGCAGCCAAGGGGACAGGAAAAATAGCTTGACCTATGGCTACACCTTC

size: few
D: .
V: TRBV27
J: TRBJ2-2
CDR3: CASSFRYTGELFF
DNA: TGTGCCAGCAGTTTTCGGTACACCGGGGAGCTGTTTTTT

size: .
D: TRBD2
V: TRBV5-1
J: TRBJ2-1
CDR3: CASSENTSGNEQFF
DNA: TGCGCCAGCAGCGAAAATACTAGCGGCAATGAGCAGTTCTTC

size: few
D: TRBD1
V: TRBV27
J: TRBJ1-1
CDR3: CASSPRQGNGAFF
DNA: TGTGCCAGCAGTCCGCGACAGGGGAACGGAGCTTTCTTT

size: many
D: .
V: TRBV12-3/TRBV12-4
J: TRBJ1-2
CDR3: CASSFKKGYGYTF
DNA: TGTGCCAGCAGTTTCAAAAAGGGCTATGGCTACACCTTC

size: .
D: TRBD2
V: TRBV6-5
J: TRBJ2-1
CDR3: CASSYAGTSSNEQFF
DNA: TGTGCCAGCAGTTACGCCGGGACTAGCTCCAATGAGCAGTTCTTC

size: .
D: TRBD2
V: TRBV5-1
J: TRBJ2-5
CDR3: CASSLALAGDRETQYF
DNA: TGCGCCAGCAGCTTGGCCCTAGCGGGAGACAGAGAGACCCAGTACTTC

size: .
D: .
V: TRBV12-3/TRBV12-4
J: TRBJ2-7
CDR3: CASSLKGRGQYF
DNA: TGTGCCAGCAGTCTAAAAGGACGGGGGCAGTACTTC

size: .
D: .
V: TRBV3-1
J: TRBJ1-4
CDR3: CASSQSYPPHEKLFF
DNA: TGTGCCAGCAGCCAATCCTATCCCCCACACGAAAAACTGTTTTTT